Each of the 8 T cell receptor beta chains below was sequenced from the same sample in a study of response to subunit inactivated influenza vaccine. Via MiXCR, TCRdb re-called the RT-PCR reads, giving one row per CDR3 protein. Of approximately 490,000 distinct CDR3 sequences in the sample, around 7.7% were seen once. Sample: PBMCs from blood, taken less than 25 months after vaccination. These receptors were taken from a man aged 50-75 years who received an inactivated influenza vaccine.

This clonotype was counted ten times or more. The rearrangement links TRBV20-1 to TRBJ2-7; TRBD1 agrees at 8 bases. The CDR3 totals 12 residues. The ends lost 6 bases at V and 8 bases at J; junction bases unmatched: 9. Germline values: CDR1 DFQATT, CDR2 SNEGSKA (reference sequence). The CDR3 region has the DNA TGCAGTGCCGGGACAGGCGGGGATAAGCAGTACTTC. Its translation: CSAGTGGDKQYF.

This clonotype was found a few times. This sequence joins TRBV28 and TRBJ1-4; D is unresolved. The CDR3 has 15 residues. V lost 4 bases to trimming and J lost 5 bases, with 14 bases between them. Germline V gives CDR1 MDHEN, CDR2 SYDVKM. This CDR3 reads CASSSWSIGNEKLFF. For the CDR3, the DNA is TGTGCCAGCAGTTCATGGAGTATAGGGAATGAAAAACTGTTTTTT.

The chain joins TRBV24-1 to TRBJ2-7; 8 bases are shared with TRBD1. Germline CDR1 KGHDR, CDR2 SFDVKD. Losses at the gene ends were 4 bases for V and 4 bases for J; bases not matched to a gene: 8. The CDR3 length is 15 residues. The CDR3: CATSDAGTGLYEQYF. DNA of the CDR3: TGTGCCACCAGTGACGCCGGGACAGGTCTTTACGAGCAGTACTTC.

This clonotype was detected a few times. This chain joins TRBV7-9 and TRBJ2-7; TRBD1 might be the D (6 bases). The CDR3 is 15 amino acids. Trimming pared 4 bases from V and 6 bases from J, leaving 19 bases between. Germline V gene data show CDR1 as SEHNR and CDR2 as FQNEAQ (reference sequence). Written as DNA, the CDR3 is TGTGCCAGCAGCTCCCTCTGGGACACCGCGGTCGAGCAGTACTTC. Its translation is CASSSLWDTAVEQYF.

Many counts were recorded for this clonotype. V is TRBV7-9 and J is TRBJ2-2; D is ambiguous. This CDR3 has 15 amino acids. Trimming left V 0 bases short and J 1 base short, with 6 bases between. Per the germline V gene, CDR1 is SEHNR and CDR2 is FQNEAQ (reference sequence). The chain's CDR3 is CASSLATGNTGELFF. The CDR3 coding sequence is TGTGCCAGCAGCTTAGCGACGGGGAACACCGGGGAGCTGTTTTTT.

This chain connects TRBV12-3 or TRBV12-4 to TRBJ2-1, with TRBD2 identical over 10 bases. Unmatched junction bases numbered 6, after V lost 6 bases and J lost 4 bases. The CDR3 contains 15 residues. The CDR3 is CASRISGRVYNEQFF. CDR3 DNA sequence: TGTGCCAGCAGGATCAGCGGGAGGGTGTACAATGAGCAGTTCTTC.

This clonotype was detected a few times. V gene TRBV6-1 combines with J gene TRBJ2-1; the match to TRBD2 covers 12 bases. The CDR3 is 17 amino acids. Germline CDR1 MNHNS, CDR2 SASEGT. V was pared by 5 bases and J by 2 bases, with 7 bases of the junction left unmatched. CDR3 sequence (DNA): TGTGCCAGCAGTCGACGGACTAGCGGGACAACCTACAATGAGCAGTTCTTC. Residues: CASSRRTSGTTYNEQFF.

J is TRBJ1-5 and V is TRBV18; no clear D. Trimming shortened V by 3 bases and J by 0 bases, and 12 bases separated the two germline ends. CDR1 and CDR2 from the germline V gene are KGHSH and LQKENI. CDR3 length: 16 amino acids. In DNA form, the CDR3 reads TGTGCCAGCTCACCCGGGGTCCCCTATAGCAATCAGCCCCAGCATTTT. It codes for CASSPGVPYSNQPQHF.